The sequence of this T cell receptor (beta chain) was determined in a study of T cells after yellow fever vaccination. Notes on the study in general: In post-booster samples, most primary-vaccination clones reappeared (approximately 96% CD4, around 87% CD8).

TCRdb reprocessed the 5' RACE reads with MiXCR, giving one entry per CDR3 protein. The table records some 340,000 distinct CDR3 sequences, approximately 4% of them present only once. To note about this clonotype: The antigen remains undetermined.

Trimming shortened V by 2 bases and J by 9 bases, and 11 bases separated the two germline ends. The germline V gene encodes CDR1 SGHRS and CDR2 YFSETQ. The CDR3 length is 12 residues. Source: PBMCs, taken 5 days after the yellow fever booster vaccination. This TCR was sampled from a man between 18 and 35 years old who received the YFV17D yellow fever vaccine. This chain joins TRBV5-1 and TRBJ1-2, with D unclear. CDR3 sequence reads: CASSFEPGSYTF. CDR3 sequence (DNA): TGCGCCAGCAGCTTCGAGCCCGGAAGCTACACCTTC.